These 26 T cell receptor beta chains share one sample of origin, sequenced in a study of cytomegalovirus exposure and HLA in healthy donors. This PCR relied on a set of 60 Vbeta primers and 13 Jbeta primers. The data were produced by immunoSEQ multiplex PCR, yet TCRdb's version contains in-frame clones alone and is incomplete. The sample carries about 120,000 clones, about 76% recorded once. The sequenced sample was PBMCs. The receptor source for this set is a man in his 60s in good health and CMV-seropositive.

The chain joins TRBV7-8 to TRBJ1-2; 8 positions match TRBD1. The trim removed 2 bases at V and 6 bases at J, leaving 20 bases unmatched. Germline V gene data show CDR1 as SGHVS and CDR2 as FQNEAQ. The CDR3 covers 19 residues. The CDR3 spells CASSLTEGLGRTGPHGYTF. CDR3 nucleotides: TGTGCCAGCAGCTTAACTGAGGGGCTAGGAAGGACAGGGCCCCATGGCTACACCTTC.

CDR3 nucleotide sequence: TGCGCCAGCAGTCAACAGGGGTCGGGCGAAGGCTACACCTTC. Translating it yields CASSQQGSGEGYTF. The V and J genes are TRBV5-1 and TRBJ1-2; 7 positions match TRBD1. V trimming: 5 bases; J trimming: 8 bases; junction bases outside the gene matches: 12. The CDR3 is 14 residues long. Germline V CDR1 and CDR2: SGHRS, YFSETQ.

This rearrangement joins TRBV4-1 to TRBJ2-1; the match to TRBD2 covers 9 bases. After removal of 2 bases from V and 4 bases from J, the junction contained 9 bases not matched to a gene. The CDR3 runs to 17 residues. The germline V gene has CDR1 MGHRA and CDR2 YSYEKL. The DNA for the CDR3 is TGCGCCAGCAGCCAAACCGGGGCTAGCGGGGTGTACAATGAGCAGTTCTTC. Translating it yields CASSQTGASGVYNEQFF.

The rearrangement links TRBV7-3 to TRBJ2-1; the D is unclear. The ends were cut back, 2 bases at V and 4 bases at J, with 12 bases in the middle. CDR3 length: 15 residues. Germline V CDR1 and CDR2: SGHTA, FQGTGA. DNA for the CDR3: TGTGCCAGCAGCTTATTTGCGGAACTTTACAATGAGCAGTTCTTC. Translating it yields CASSLFAELYNEQFF.

The chain recombines TRBV6-1 with TRBJ2-4; TRBD1 matches at 11 bases. Germline CDR1 reads MNHNS; CDR2 reads SASEGT. This CDR3 has 15 amino acids. The J segment lost 7 bases and the V segment lost 6 bases, leaving 8 bases of the junction unmatched. CDR3 region: CASRPGQGGSNIQYF. The CDR3 nucleotides read TGTGCCAGCAGGCCGGGACAGGGGGGGTCGAACATTCAGTACTTC.

The chain links TRBV28 to TRBJ1-1; TRBD1 aligns across 9 bases. The CDR3 is made up of 16 amino acids. CDR1 is MDHEN, CDR2 SYDVKM, per germline. Germline trimming cut 5 bases from V and 1 base from J; bases unmatched to any gene: 8. The CDR3 DNA reads TGTGCCAGCAGTGGAACAGGGGGCGCAGGGAACACTGAAGCTTTCTTT. It encodes CASSGTGGAGNTEAFF.

This clone was seen a single time. The gene calls are TRBV5-5 and TRBJ2-7; D is unclear. Germline CDR1 reads SGHKS; CDR2 reads YYEKEE (reference sequence). The V end was cut by 2 bases, the J end by 7 bases, with 13 bases between. The CDR3 consists of 13 residues. CDR3 protein: CASSLWRLEEQYF. In nucleotides, the CDR3 is TGTGCCAGCAGCTTATGGCGACTGGAGGAGCAGTACTTC.

V usage is TRBV19 and J usage is TRBJ1-1, with unresolved D. The CDR3 contains 13 residues. Germline CDR1 and CDR2: LNHDA and SQIVND (reference sequence). V lost 1 base to trimming and J lost 5 bases, with 8 bases between them. The CDR3 bases are TGTGCCAGTAGTATAGTCGGGAGAACTGAAGCTTTCTTT. Translating it yields CASSIVGRTEAFF.

The chain employs TRBV18 and TRBJ1-1; 8 bases line up with TRBD1. V shed 6 bases, J shed 5 bases, and the junction held 5 bases outside the gene matches. This CDR3 has 13 amino acids. CDR1 is KGHSH, CDR2 LQKENI, per germline. CDR3 nucleotide sequence: TGTGCCAGCTCCCGGACAGGGAGGACTGAAGCTTTCTTT. It is translated as CASSRTGRTEAFF. The variable domain in full, completed from reference TRBV18 and TRBJ1-1, reads NAGVMQNPRHLVRRRGQEARLRCSPMKGHSHVYWYRQLPEEGLKFMVYLQKENIIDESGMPKERFSAEFPKEGPSILRIQQVVRGDSAAYFCASSRTGRTEAFFGQGTRLTVV.

J is TRBJ2-1 and V is TRBV30; 7 nucleotides align to TRBD2. There are 11 residues in the CDR3. Germline CDR1 and CDR2: GTSNPN and SVGIG (reference sequence). V lost 5 bases, J lost 12 bases, and 7 bases stayed unmatched. The CDR3 sequence: CAWEVSGAQFF. The CDR3 region has the DNA TGTGCCTGGGAGGTGAGCGGGGCGCAGTTCTTC.

J is TRBJ2-2 and V is TRBV28, with 7 nucleotides matching TRBD1. The J segment lost 4 bases and the V segment lost 6 bases, leaving 8 bases of the junction unmatched. CDR1 and CDR2 (germline): MDHEN, SYDVKM. The CDR3 covers 15 residues. In DNA, the CDR3 is TGTGCCAGCAGGTCGGGACAGCTTATCACCGGGGAGCTGTTTTTT. Encoded protein: CASRSGQLITGELFF. The entire variable domain, with the rest obtained from reference TRBV28 and TRBJ2-2, is as follows: DVKVTQSSRYLVKRTGEKVFLECVQDMDHENMFWYRQDPGLGLRLIYFSYDVKMKEKGDIPEGYSVSREKKERFSLILESASTNQTSMYLCASRSGQLITGELFFGEGSRLTVL.

This sequence joins TRBV27 and TRBJ1-2; TRBD1 aligns across 8 bases. Germline V lookup: CDR1 MNHEY, CDR2 SMNVEV (reference sequence). J gave up 5 bases and V 5 bases, and 7 bases lay outside the gene matches. The CDR3 consists of 14 residues. The CDR3 protein is CASSGPGQVYGYTF. DNA of the CDR3: TGTGCCAGCAGTGGGCCGGGACAGGTATATGGCTACACCTTC.

The rearrangement uses TRBV6-1 and TRBJ2-3; 8 bases match TRBD2. The CDR3 sequence is 17 residues long. The V and J ends lost 2 bases and 2 bases, in that order; junction bases with no gene match: 9. Germline CDR1 is MNHNS and CDR2 is SASEGT. The CDR3 protein is CASSESGTSGYTDTQYF. The CDR3 nucleotides read TGTGCCAGCAGTGAAAGTGGCACTAGCGGATACACAGATACGCAGTATTTT.

The chain recombines TRBV5-1 with TRBJ1-1; tentatively, D is TRBD1 (6 bases). The CDR3 runs to 13 residues. The V gene lost 4 bases and the J gene lost 10 bases, with 17 bases spanning the gap. Germline CDR1 and CDR2: SGHRS and YFSETQ. The CDR3 DNA reads as TGCGCCAGCAGCCGGGGAGACAGGAAGGGAGCTTTCTTT. It yields the protein CASSRGDRKGAFF.

Only one count was recorded for this clone. The rearrangement joins TRBV9 to TRBJ1-1; D possibly corresponds to TRBD1 (5 bases). Trimming took 5 bases from V and 3 from J, leaving 11 bases between them. The CDR3 is made up of 13 amino acids. Germline V gene sequence: CDR1 SGDLS, CDR2 YYNGEE. The CDR3 sequence is CASSDPGDTEAFF. The CDR3 DNA is TGTGCCAGCAGTGACCCGGGGGACACTGAAGCTTTCTTT. The full variable domain, with the rest looked up from reference TRBV9 and TRBJ1-1, is DSGVTQTPKHLITATGQRVTLRCSPRSGDLSVYWYQQSLDQGLQFLIQYYNGEERAKGNILERFSAQQFPDLHSELNLSSLELGDSALYFCASSDPGDTEAFFGQGTRLTVV.

This clone was detected a few times. This chain connects TRBV19 to TRBJ1-5; 7 bases line up with TRBD1. Germline CDR1 reads LNHDA; CDR2 reads SQIVND (reference sequence). V shed 1 base, J shed 1 base, and the junction held 7 bases outside the gene matches. There are 17 residues in the CDR3. The CDR3 here is CASSIGYRGMSNQPQHF. The CDR3 DNA follows: TGTGCCAGTAGTATAGGGTACAGGGGAATGAGCAATCAGCCCCAGCATTTT.

The chain carries TRBV6-5 and TRBJ2-5, with 9 bases aligning to TRBD1. Germline lookup yields CDR1 MNHEY and CDR2 SVGAGI. With V trimmed by 5 bases and J by 4 bases, 5 bases remained unmatched. The CDR3 is 14 residues long. The CDR3 bases are TGTGCCAGCAGTGGGACAGGGATACCAGAGACCCAGTACTTC. Residues: CASSGTGIPETQYF.

The V and J genes are TRBV7-9 and TRBJ2-1, with D possibly matching TRBD1 (6 bases). V was shortened by 4 bases and J by 4 bases, with 17 bases between the two germline ends. The CDR3 has 16 amino acids. Germline V gene lookup returns CDR1 SEHNR and CDR2 FQNEAQ (reference sequence). CDR3 nucleotides: TGTGCCAGCAGCTCAGAACATGGACAGAGATACAATGAGCAGTTCTTC. Residues: CASSSEHGQRYNEQFF. The variable domain in full, completed from reference TRBV7-9 and TRBJ2-1, reads DTGVSQNPRHKITKRGQNVTFRCDPISEHNRLYWYRQTLGQGPEFLTYFQNEAQLEKSRLLSDRFSAERPKGSFSTLEIQRTEQGDSAMYLCASSSEHGQRYNEQFFGPGTRLTVL.

V and J are TRBV5-1 and TRBJ1-5, with 9 bases fitting TRBD1. The V gene end was trimmed by 6 bases and the J gene end by 2 bases; junction bases not matched to a gene: 12. This CDR3 is built from 17 residues. Germline loops: CDR1 SGHRS, CDR2 YFSETQ. The CDR3 protein is CASTWGPQGAGNQPQHF. The CDR3 nucleotides read TGCGCCAGCACCTGGGGCCCACAGGGGGCGGGCAATCAGCCCCAGCATTTT.

The chain has TRBV6-5 and TRBJ1-1; TRBD1 might be the D (5 bases). Per the germline V gene, CDR1 is MNHEY and CDR2 is SVGAGI. The CDR3 has 13 residues. The V end was cut by 10 bases, the J end by 2 bases, with 14 bases between. The CDR3 spells CANSLRVNTEAFF. As DNA, the CDR3 is TGTGCCAACAGCCTCAGGGTAAACACTGAAGCTTTCTTT.

The chain joins TRBV6-5 to TRBJ2-7; 7 nucleotides agree with TRBD1. The junction had 11 bases not matched to a gene; V was cut back by 0 bases and J by 6 bases. The germline V gene has CDR1 MNHEY and CDR2 SVGAGI. The CDR3 extends over 16 amino acids. The CDR3 sequence is CASSYSKTGKRGEQYF. CDR3 DNA sequence: TGTGCCAGCAGTTACTCAAAGACAGGGAAAAGAGGCGAGCAGTACTTC.

This chain uses TRBV27 with TRBJ1-4; maybe TRBD1 (6 bases). Trimming shortened V by 3 bases and J by 7 bases, and 18 bases separated the two germline ends. The CDR3 is 16 amino acids. Per the germline V gene, CDR1 is MNHEY and CDR2 is SMNVEV (reference sequence). Here the CDR3 DNA reads TGTGCCAGCAGTTTCCTTGTGGGGACAACCTCTGAAAAACTGTTTTTT. It is translated as CASSFLVGTTSEKLFF.

Concerning this clone: One end of the junction does not line up with germline, which may come from a read error. The chain joins TRBV6-1 to TRBJ1-3; 10 bases line up with TRBD1. The germline V gene has CDR1 MNHNS and CDR2 SASEGT. CDR3 length: 13 amino acids. The CDR3 loop reads CASIETGGASGDF. In DNA, the CDR3 is TGTGCCAGCATTGAGACAGGGGGCGCCTCGGGGGATTTT.

The genes are TRBV27 and TRBJ1-2; D not resolved. CDR1 and CDR2 from the germline V gene are MNHEY and SMNVEV (reference sequence). This CDR3 is 14 amino acids long. Trimming took off 2 bases at V and 1 base at J, with 8 bases between the two ends. The CDR3 is CASSLSSRNYGYTF. CDR3 in DNA: TGTGCCAGCAGTTTAAGCTCCCGTAACTATGGCTACACCTTC.

This clone was seen a single time. This chain joins TRBV4-1 and TRBJ2-6, with no clear D. The V gene's germline CDR1 is MGHRA and CDR2 YSYEKL. Between the trimmed V and J ends, which lost 0 bases and 0 bases, there was a span of 15 bases. This CDR3 has 19 residues. DNA for the CDR3: TGCGCCAGCAGCCAAGATATAGAGGTCAGACGCTCTGGGGCCAACGTCCTGACTTTC. Translation: CASSQDIEVRRSGANVLTF.

The V call is TRBV30, the J call TRBJ2-7; 9 bases are a match to TRBD2. Germline V gene data show CDR1 as GTSNPN and CDR2 as SVGIG (reference sequence). This CDR3 region has 15 residues. V lost 0 bases, J lost 5 bases, and 8 bases stayed unmatched. CDR3 DNA: TGTGCCTGGAGTGTACAGGCTAGCGGGACCCACGAGCAGTACTTC. This translates into CAWSVQASGTHEQYF.